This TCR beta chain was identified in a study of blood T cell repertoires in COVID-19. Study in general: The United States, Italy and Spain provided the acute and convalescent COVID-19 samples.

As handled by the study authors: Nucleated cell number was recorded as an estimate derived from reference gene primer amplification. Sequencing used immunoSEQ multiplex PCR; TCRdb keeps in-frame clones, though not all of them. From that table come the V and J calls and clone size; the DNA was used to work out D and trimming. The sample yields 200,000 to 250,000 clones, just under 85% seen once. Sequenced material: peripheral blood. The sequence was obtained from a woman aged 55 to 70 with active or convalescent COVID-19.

The CDR3 region is CASSLSQGVRGETQYF. The CDR3 coding sequence is TGCGCCAGCAGCTTGTCCCAGGGGGTGCGCGGAGAGACCCAGTACTTC. This rearrangement joins TRBV5-1 to TRBJ2-5, with 7 nucleotides matching TRBD1. V trimming: 1 base; J trimming: 4 bases; junction bases outside the gene matches: 10. From germline, CDR1 is SGHRS and CDR2 YFSETQ. The CDR3 length is 16 residues. The whole variable domain, filled in from reference TRBV5-1 and TRBJ2-5, reads KAGVTQTPRYLIKTRGQQVTLSCSPISGHRSVSWYQQTPGQGLQFLFEYFSETQRNKGNFPGRFSGRQFSNSRSEMNVSTLELGDSALYLCASSLSQGVRGETQYFGPGTRLLVL.